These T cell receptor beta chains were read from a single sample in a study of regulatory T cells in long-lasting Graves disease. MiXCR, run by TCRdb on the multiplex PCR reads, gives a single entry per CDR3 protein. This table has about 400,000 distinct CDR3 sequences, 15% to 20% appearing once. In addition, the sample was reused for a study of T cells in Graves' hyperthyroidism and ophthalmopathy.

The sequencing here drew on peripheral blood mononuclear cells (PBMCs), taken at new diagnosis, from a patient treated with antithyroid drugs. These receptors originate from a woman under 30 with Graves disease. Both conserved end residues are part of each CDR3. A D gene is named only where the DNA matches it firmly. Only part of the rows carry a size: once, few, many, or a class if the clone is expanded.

CDR3 DNA: TGCAGCGGCCTGACAGGCGATCTATACGAGCAGTACTTC
CDR3 protein: CSGLTGDLYEQYF
V gene: TRBV29-1
CDR3 length: 13
clone size: .
D gene: .
J gene: TRBJ2-7

CDR3 DNA: TGTGCCAGCAGTTTAGTCCGCGGGATGGTGCCAGGGGGTAAGGTTACTGAAGCTTTCTTT
CDR3 protein: CASSLVRGMVPGGKVTEAFF
V gene: TRBV12-3/TRBV12-4
CDR3 length: 20
clone size: many
D gene: TRBD1
J gene: TRBJ1-1

CDR3 DNA: TGTGCCAGCAGCCCCCTCGGGGGGCGGTCGCGGGGGCCCCTCGATGAGCAGTTCTTC
CDR3 protein: CASSPLGGRSRGPLDEQFF
V gene: TRBV5-6
CDR3 length: 19
clone size: many
D gene: .
J gene: TRBJ2-1

CDR3 DNA: TGTGCCACCAGTGATCCTGGACAGGGCTCTGGAAACACCATATATTTT
CDR3 protein: CATSDPGQGSGNTIYF
V gene: TRBV24-1
CDR3 length: 16
clone size: .
D gene: TRBD1
J gene: TRBJ1-3

CDR3 DNA: TGCGCCAGCAGCCAGATACAGGGAGGTGCAGATACGCAGTATTTT
CDR3 protein: CASSQIQGGADTQYF
V gene: TRBV5-1
CDR3 length: 15
clone size: many
D gene: .
J gene: TRBJ2-3

CDR3 DNA: TGTGCCAGCAGTTACAATGGAGAGTATTACGAGCAGTACTTC
CDR3 protein: CASSYNGEYYEQYF
V gene: TRBV6-2/TRBV6-3
CDR3 length: 14
clone size: many
D gene: .
J gene: TRBJ2-7

CDR3 DNA: TGTGCCAGTAGTATAGGGAGGGGCCAGGCCGGCGCTTTCTTT
CDR3 protein: CASSIGRGQAGAFF
V gene: TRBV19
CDR3 length: 14
clone size: few
D gene: .
J gene: TRBJ1-1

CDR3 DNA: TGTGCCACCGGCGACGGGGCGGAAACCTACAATGAGCAGTTCTTC
CDR3 protein: CATGDGAETYNEQFF
V gene: TRBV15
CDR3 length: 15
clone size: .
D gene: .
J gene: TRBJ2-1

CDR3 DNA: TGTGCCAGTAGCCCCGGGGTGGGAAACTACGAGCAGTACTTC
CDR3 protein: CASSPGVGNYEQYF
V gene: TRBV19
CDR3 length: 14
clone size: few
D gene: .
J gene: TRBJ2-7

CDR3 DNA: TGTGCCACCAGCCCCCGGGACAGAGCCTATGGCTACACCTTC
CDR3 protein: CATSPRDRAYGYTF
V gene: TRBV15
CDR3 length: 14
clone size: many
D gene: TRBD1
J gene: TRBJ1-2

CDR3 DNA: TGTGCCAGCAGCTGGAAGTGGGATTTAGCCAAAAACATTCAGTACTTC
CDR3 protein: CASSWKWDLAKNIQYF
V gene: TRBV28
CDR3 length: 16
clone size: many
D gene: .
J gene: TRBJ2-4

CDR3 DNA: TGTGCCAGTAGGCCGACAGGGTTCTACGAGCAGTACTTC
CDR3 protein: CASRPTGFYEQYF
V gene: TRBV19
CDR3 length: 13
clone size: few
D gene: TRBD1
J gene: TRBJ2-7